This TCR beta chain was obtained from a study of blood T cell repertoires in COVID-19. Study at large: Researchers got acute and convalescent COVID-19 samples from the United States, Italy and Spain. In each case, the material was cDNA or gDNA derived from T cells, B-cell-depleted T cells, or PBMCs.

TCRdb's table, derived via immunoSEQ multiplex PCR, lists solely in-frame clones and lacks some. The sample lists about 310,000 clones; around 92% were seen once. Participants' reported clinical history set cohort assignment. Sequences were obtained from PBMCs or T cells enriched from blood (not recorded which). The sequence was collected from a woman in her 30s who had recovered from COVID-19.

The DNA of the CDR3 is TGTGCCAGCAGTGAAGCGCTTCCGAGTGTGAACTATGGCTACACCTTC. It encodes CASSEALPSVNYGYTF. The rearrangement uses TRBV6-1 and TRBJ1-2; no clear D gene. CDR1 is MNHNS, CDR2 SASEGT, per germline. The germline V and J ends were trimmed by 0 bases and 2 bases, with 13 bases remaining between them. The CDR3 spans 16 residues.